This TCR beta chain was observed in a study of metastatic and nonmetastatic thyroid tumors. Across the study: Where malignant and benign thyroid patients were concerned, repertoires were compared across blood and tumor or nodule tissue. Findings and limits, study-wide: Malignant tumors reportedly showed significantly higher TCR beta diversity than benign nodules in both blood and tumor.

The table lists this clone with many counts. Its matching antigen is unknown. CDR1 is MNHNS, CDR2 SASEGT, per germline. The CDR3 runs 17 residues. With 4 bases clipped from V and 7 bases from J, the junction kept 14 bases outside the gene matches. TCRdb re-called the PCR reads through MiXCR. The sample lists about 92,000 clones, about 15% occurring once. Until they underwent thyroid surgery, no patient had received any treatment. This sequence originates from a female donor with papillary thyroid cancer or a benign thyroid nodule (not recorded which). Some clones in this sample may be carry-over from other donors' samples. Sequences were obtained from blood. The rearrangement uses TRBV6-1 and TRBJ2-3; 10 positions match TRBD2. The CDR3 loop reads CASSGTSGGTHIYTQYF. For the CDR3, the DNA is TGTGCCAGCAGTGGGACTAGCGGAGGTACTCACATCTATACGCAGTATTTT.